This T cell receptor (beta chain) was sequenced during a study of blood T cell repertoires in COVID-19. Looking at the study overall: Samples came from the United States, Italy and Spain, spanning acute and convalescent COVID-19. Nucleic acid was either cDNA or gDNA, and it came from T cells, B-cell-depleted T cells, or PBMCs.

The CDR3 runs to 13 residues. V shed 3 bases and J shed 2 bases, with 7 bases lying between them. Germline assignment: CDR1 MNHEY and CDR2 SVGAGI. Per the authors' pipeline: Reference gene primers were amplified, and this amplification served to estimate nucleated cell counts. Profiled with immunoSEQ multiplex PCR; TCRdb holds only in-frame clones, not every one. D and trimming were read from the DNA, whereas the V and J calls and clone size are those reported in that table. Here the sample spans some 260,000 clones, 87% being singletons. The sequenced sample consisted of PBMCs or T cells enriched from blood (not recorded which). The sequence derives from a woman in her 30s with acute COVID-19. The chain uses TRBV6-5 and TRBJ1-2; no reliable D call. CDR3 sequence: CASSYGQNYGYTF. CDR3 nucleotide sequence: TGTGCCAGCAGTTATGGGCAGAACTATGGCTACACCTTC.